Detailed here is one TCR beta chain. Its matching antigen is unknown. Some clones are missing from TCRdb's copy, which holds only in-frame ones; the method was immunoSEQ multiplex PCR. Here the sample spans 90,000 to 95,000 clones, nearly 90% being singletons. Each patient experienced a relapse that followed autologous stem cell transplantation, and brentuximab vedotin exposure varied. With 2 bases removed from V and 6 bases from J, the gap between germline ends came to 5 bases. The CDR3 totals 12 residues. Germline CDR1 is MDHEN and CDR2 is SYDVKM. This specimen belongs to a study of PD-1 blockade in classical Hodgkin lymphoma. Across the study: Patients got intravenous nivolumab 3 mg/kg every 2 weeks.

Study findings and constraints: Repertoire difference causes, possibly disease activity or prior therapy, remain undefined. Baseline diversity resembling that of newly diagnosed patients was seen in complete responders.

The source material was peripheral blood mononuclear cells (PBMCs), sampled before the second cycle of nivolumab. This TCR came from a human donor with classical Hodgkin lymphoma. The chain couples TRBV28 to TRBJ2-4; no definite D call. The DNA of the CDR3 is TGTGCCAGCAGTTTAATGGGAAACATTCAGTACTTC. Its translation: CASSLMGNIQYF.